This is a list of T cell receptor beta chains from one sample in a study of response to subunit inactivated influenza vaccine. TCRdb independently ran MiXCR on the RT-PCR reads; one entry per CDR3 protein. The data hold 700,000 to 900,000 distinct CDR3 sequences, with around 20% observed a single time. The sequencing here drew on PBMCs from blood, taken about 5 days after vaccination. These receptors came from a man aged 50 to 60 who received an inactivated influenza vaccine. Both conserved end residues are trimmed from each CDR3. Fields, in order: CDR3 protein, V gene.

CDR3 protein: SARLVSNEQF
V gene: TRBV20-1

CDR3 protein: SARAGNTGELF
V gene: TRBV29-1

CDR3 protein: SVGVVLGGGELF
V gene: TRBV29-1

CDR3 protein: AWRIGVAGVHEQF
V gene: TRBV30

CDR3 protein: ASSEALLIRETQY
V gene: TRBV6-1

CDR3 protein: ASSQGDRVVNEQF
V gene: TRBV4-3

CDR3 protein: ASKGQGEDEQY
V gene: TRBV2

CDR3 protein: ASSLEVTQY
V gene: TRBV7-2

CDR3 protein: ASSLSAGVNRF
V gene: TRBV7-8

CDR3 protein: ATSREVAGGLNEQF
V gene: TRBV15

CDR3 protein: ASSPLGDEQY
V gene: TRBV7-9

CDR3 protein: SVRLGEGSQPQH
V gene: TRBV20-1

CDR3 protein: SAIGRRTSGVDTQY
V gene: TRBV20-1

CDR3 protein: ASSLGQALYNEQF
V gene: TRBV5-1

CDR3 protein: AIRTGTSGTLAGELF
V gene: TRBV10-3

CDR3 protein: ASSRGTGTLAKNIQY
V gene: TRBV4-3

CDR3 protein: ASSLGASRAYNEQF
V gene: TRBV5-5

CDR3 protein: ASSLREGSTDTQY
V gene: TRBV7-6

CDR3 protein: SASPLDRAYEQY
V gene: TRBV20-1

CDR3 protein: ASREVIGYGYT
V gene: TRBV28

CDR3 protein: ASSLVSLAEYNEQF
V gene: TRBV7-9

CDR3 protein: ASSLVQGNQPQH
V gene: TRBV12-3/TRBV12-4

CDR3 protein: ASSLWADYGYT
V gene: TRBV28

CDR3 protein: ASSQGWFLDTQY
V gene: TRBV3-1

CDR3 protein: ASSAVEGAYEQY
V gene: TRBV14

CDR3 protein: ASSLVYGTEAF
V gene: TRBV7-3

CDR3 protein: ASGSGVDTQY
V gene: TRBV6-5

CDR3 protein: ASSILVAAPDTQY
V gene: TRBV7-2

CDR3 protein: ASSGGGQGNTGELF
V gene: TRBV9

CDR3 protein: ASSPGGPQF
V gene: TRBV4-3

CDR3 protein: ASSSRQGALNEQF
V gene: TRBV12-3/TRBV12-4

CDR3 protein: ASSLGPAGNQPQH
V gene: TRBV11-2

CDR3 protein: ASSYTSNTEAF
V gene: TRBV6-5

CDR3 protein: ASSLKGSQETQY
V gene: TRBV5-1

CDR3 protein: SARGDTQY
V gene: TRBV20-1

CDR3 protein: ASSLGTSGRALYNEQF
V gene: TRBV5-1

CDR3 protein: ASSQSSGRPYEQY
V gene: TRBV16

CDR3 protein: ASSSGRFSYNEQF
V gene: TRBV12-3/TRBV12-4

CDR3 protein: AISEGTGNYEQY
V gene: TRBV10-3

CDR3 protein: SVVPGTSGISYNEQF
V gene: TRBV29-1

CDR3 protein: ASRPPGGTNTGELF
V gene: TRBV6-1

CDR3 protein: SAHLGSTDTQY
V gene: TRBV20-1

CDR3 protein: ASSLGTTKQGRNQPQH
V gene: TRBV12-3/TRBV12-4

CDR3 protein: ASSLADRGGSYEQY
V gene: TRBV7-8

CDR3 protein: ASSFLTGVETQY
V gene: TRBV7-2

CDR3 protein: ASSLYPVGRVSAYEQY
V gene: TRBV28

CDR3 protein: ASSQEAHPNQPQH
V gene: TRBV4-1

CDR3 protein: ASSPSRRSYNSPLH
V gene: TRBV18

CDR3 protein: ASGTAPSDTQY
V gene: TRBV5-1

CDR3 protein: AISTDRGANEKLF
V gene: TRBV10-3

CDR3 protein: ASSFGRTTDTQY
V gene: TRBV28

CDR3 protein: ASSLYERTEAF
V gene: TRBV27

CDR3 protein: AIGASGTGELF
V gene: TRBV10-3

CDR3 protein: ASSLAGLKQGYT
V gene: TRBV5-6